These 10 T cell receptor beta chains came from one sample sequenced in a study of T-cell memory formation after mild COVID-19. TCRdb passed the 5' RACE reads through MiXCR, listing each CDR3 protein once. The table has 55,000 to 80,000 distinct CDR3 sequences, about 9.4% seen once. Sequenced sample: PBMCs or a T cell subset sorted from them (not recorded which). These receptors were obtained from a man aged 18 to 29 who had mild COVID-19 (a few samples of this study predate the infection). Cell type and time point are not known.

Ten or more counts support this clonotype. This chain links TRBV5-1 with TRBJ2-7, with D perhaps given as TRBD1 or TRBD2 (6 bases each). The CDR3 runs 15 residues. The V end was cut by 5 bases, the J end by 2 bases, with 17 bases between. Germline V gene data show CDR1 as SGHRS and CDR2 as YFSETQ. CDR3 sequence reads: CASSWGAGEAYEQYV. CDR3 nucleotide sequence: TGCGCCAGCAGTTGGGGGGCAGGGGAGGCCTACGAGCAGTACGTC.

This clonotype appeared a few times. V usage is TRBV6-6 and J usage is TRBJ2-6; D is uncertain. The CDR3 spans 12 residues. CDR1 is MNHNY and CDR2 is SVGAGI in the germline V gene (reference sequence). V was pared by 10 bases and J by 4 bases, with 8 bases between. The CDR3: CATHGGANVLTF. DNA for the CDR3: TGTGCCACTCACGGGGGGGCCAACGTCCTGACTTTC.

This clonotype was recorded a few times. The rearrangement joins TRBV20-1 to TRBJ2-1, with 8 bases identical to TRBD2. Germline V gives CDR1 DFQATT, CDR2 SNEGSKA (reference sequence). The CDR3 loop spans 15 amino acids. After removal of 6 bases from V and 7 bases from J, the junction contained 14 bases not matched to a gene. In nucleotides, the CDR3 is TGCAGTGCCATCTCCGGTAGCGGGATCCTTAATGAGCAGTTCTTC. It encodes CSAISGSGILNEQFF.

The chain carries TRBV12-3 or TRBV12-4 and TRBJ2-2; no definite D call. Trimming removed 7 bases at V and 5 bases at J, with 14 bases between. The CDR3 loop spans 14 amino acids. The CDR3 protein is CASTPRPPTGELFF. CDR3 in DNA: TGTGCCAGCACCCCTCGACCCCCTACCGGGGAGCTGTTTTTT.

This clonotype has only a few counts. V gene TRBV11-2 combines with J gene TRBJ1-2, with 8 bases that match TRBD1. CDR1 is SGHAT and CDR2 is FQNNGV in the germline V gene. J gave up 7 bases and V 2 bases, and 3 bases lay outside the gene matches. The CDR3 spans 13 residues. DNA for the CDR3: TGTGCCAGCAGCTTATCAGGGGGCAGTGGCTACACCTTC. It translates to CASSLSGGSGYTF. The variable domain in full, with the rest retrieved from reference TRBV11-2 and TRBJ1-2, is EAGVAQSPRYKIIEKRQSVAFWCNPISGHATLYWYQQILGQGPKLLIQFQNNGVVDDSQLPKDRFSAERLKGVDSTLKIQPAKLEDSAVYLCASSLSGGSGYTFGSGTRLTVV.

In its sample, this clonotype was seen a few times. The chain joins TRBV5-1 to TRBJ1-6; D unclear. Trimming took off 0 bases at V and 5 bases at J, with 6 bases between the two ends. The CDR3 consists of 14 residues. Germline V gene sequence: CDR1 SGHRS, CDR2 YFSETQ. Here the CDR3 reads CASSLGIDNSPLHF. CDR3 bases: TGCGCCAGCAGCTTGGGGATTGATAATTCACCCCTCCACTTT.

This chain links TRBV7-3 with TRBJ2-5, with 7 bases lining up with TRBD1. The CDR3 has 16 residues. Trimming took 5 bases from V and 1 from J; bases not matched to a gene: 10. The germline V gene encodes CDR1 SGHTA and CDR2 FQGTGA. CDR3 DNA sequence: TGTGCCAGCAGCCTAAGGGCACAGGGGCCCCAAGAGACCCAGTACTTC. Its translation is CASSLRAQGPQETQYF.

This clonotype was recorded many times. The junction and the germline gene differ at one end; a read error may be behind it. The rearrangement joins TRBV2 to TRBJ2-3, with D maybe TRBD2 (5 bases). The CDR3 sequence is 12 residues long. The V gene's germline CDR1 is SNHLY and CDR2 FYNNEI. The CDR3 reads CASSESGSGWSF. The DNA for the CDR3 is TGTGCCAGCAGTGAATCGGGGAGCGGATGGTCTTTT.

This clonotype showed up just a few times. The V call is TRBV20-1, the J call TRBJ2-5; D remains ambiguous. CDR3 length: 13 amino acids. Trimming took 3 bases from V and 1 from J, leaving 9 bases between them. Germline V gives CDR1 DFQATT, CDR2 SNEGSKA (reference sequence). In DNA, the CDR3 is TGCAGTGCTAGGGCCCTGACCCAAGAGACCCAGTACTTC. It is translated as CSARALTQETQYF.

This clonotype came up many times. The chain joins TRBV9 to TRBJ2-5; a weak D match, TRBD2 (5 bases). Trimming removed 0 bases from V and 5 bases from J, with 20 bases in between. Germline V CDR1 and CDR2: SGDLS, YYNGEE. CDR3 length: 17 residues. The CDR3 coding sequence is TGTGCCAGCAGCGTAGGCGAGGGCAGCGCCGTCTCTGAGACCCAGTACTTC. Its protein is CASSVGEGSAVSETQYF.